This TCR beta chain was sequenced for a study of blood T cell repertoires in COVID-19. For the study at large: Researchers got acute and convalescent COVID-19 samples from the United States, Italy and Spain. In each case, the material was cDNA or gDNA derived from T cells, B-cell-depleted T cells, or PBMCs.

Germline V gives CDR1 MNHNS, CDR2 SASEGT. V shed 2 bases and J shed 6 bases, with 7 bases lying between them. The CDR3 consists of 13 residues. Measured with immunoSEQ multiplex PCR; TCRdb has only the in-frame clones, and not every one. The sample shows about 240,000 clones, about four fifths of them seen only once. The sequencing sample was made of peripheral blood. This receptor was identified in a young man who had recovered from COVID-19. V and J are TRBV6-1 and TRBJ2-2; D is undetermined. In DNA, the CDR3 is TGTGCCAGCAGTGAAAGTACACCCGGGGAGCTGTTTTTT. As protein: CASSESTPGELFF.